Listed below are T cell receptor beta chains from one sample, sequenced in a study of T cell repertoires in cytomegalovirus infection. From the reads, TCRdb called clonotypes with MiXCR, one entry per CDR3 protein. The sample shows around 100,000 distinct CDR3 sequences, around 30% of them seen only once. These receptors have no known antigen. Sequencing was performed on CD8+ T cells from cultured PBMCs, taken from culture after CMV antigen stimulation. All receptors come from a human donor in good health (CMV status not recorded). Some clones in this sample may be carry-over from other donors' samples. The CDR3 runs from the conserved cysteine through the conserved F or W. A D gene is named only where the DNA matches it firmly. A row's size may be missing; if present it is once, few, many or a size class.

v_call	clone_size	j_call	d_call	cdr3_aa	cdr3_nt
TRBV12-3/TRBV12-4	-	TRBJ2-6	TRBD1	CASSFGTGERSGANVLTF	TGTGCCAGCAGTTTCGGGACAGGGGAACGCTCTGGGGCCAACGTCCTGACTTTC
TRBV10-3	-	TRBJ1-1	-	CAISDLGTSMNTEAFF	TGTGCCATCAGTGATCTAGGGACAAGCATGAACACTGAAGCTTTCTTT
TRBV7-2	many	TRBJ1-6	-	CASSLVGGGANSPLHF	TGTGCCAGCAGCTTAGTAGGGGGGGGGGCTAATTCACCCCTCCACTTT
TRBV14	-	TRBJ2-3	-	CASSQDRVSTDTQYF	TGTGCCAGCAGCCAAGACAGGGTTAGCACAGATACGCAGTATTTT
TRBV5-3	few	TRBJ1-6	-	CASSLGVRNYNSPLHF	TGTGCCAGCAGCTTGGGAGTGCGGAACTATAATTCACCCCTCCACTTT
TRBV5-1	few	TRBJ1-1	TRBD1	CASSLRTGPDTEAFF	TGCGCCAGCAGCCTTAGGACAGGGCCGGACACTGAAGCTTTCTTT
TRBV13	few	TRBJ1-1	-	CASSQARVTEAFF	TGTGCCAGCAGTCAGGCTAGGGTCACTGAAGCTTTCTTT
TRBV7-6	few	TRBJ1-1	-	CASSLVLGERRNTEAFF	TGTGCCAGCAGCTTAGTTTTAGGGGAGCGACGGAACACTGAAGCTTTCTTT
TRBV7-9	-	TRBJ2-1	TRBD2	CASQLAGGNYNEQFF	TGTGCCAGCCAGCTAGCGGGGGGAAACTACAATGAGCAGTTCTTC
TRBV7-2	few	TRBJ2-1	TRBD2	CASSLVSGSVGSYNEQFF	TGTGCCAGCAGCTTAGTAAGCGGGAGTGTGGGCTCCTACAATGAGCAGTTCTTC
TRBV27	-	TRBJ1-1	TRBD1	CASSPDRGTEAFF	TGTGCCAGCAGTCCTGACAGGGGCACTGAAGCTTTCTTT
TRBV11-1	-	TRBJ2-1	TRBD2	CASSLDSGGSSYNEQFF	TGTGCCAGCAGCTTAGATAGCGGGGGAAGCTCCTACAATGAGCAGTTCTTC
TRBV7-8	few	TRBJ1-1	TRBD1	CASSLAEGAGTEAFF	TGTGCCAGCAGCTTAGCTGAGGGGGCGGGCACTGAAGCTTTCTTT
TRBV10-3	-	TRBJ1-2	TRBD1	CAISEWLVGTGYGYTF	TGTGCCATCAGTGAGTGGCTCGTTGGGACAGGCTATGGCTACACCTTC
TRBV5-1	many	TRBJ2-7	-	CASTPAGGFSEQYF	TGCGCCAGCACCCCGGCCGGGGGTTTCAGCGAGCAGTACTTC
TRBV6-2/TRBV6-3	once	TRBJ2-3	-	CASRTSDAASTDTQYF	TGTGCCAGCAGGACTAGTGATGCCGCTAGCACAGATACGCAGTATTTT
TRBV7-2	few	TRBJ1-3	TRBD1	CASSLNRGRGNTIYF	TGTGCCAGCAGCCTGAACAGGGGGCGTGGAAACACCATATATTTT
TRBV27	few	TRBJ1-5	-	CASSFRGRFGRPQHF	TGTGCCAGCAGTTTCCGGGGACGGTTTGGGCGACCCCAGCATTTT
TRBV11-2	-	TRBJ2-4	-	CASSLGFSSKNIQYF	TGTGCCAGCAGCTTAGGCTTTAGTTCCAAAAACATTCAGTACTTC
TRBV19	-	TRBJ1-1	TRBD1	CASSLGQGADTEAFF	TGTGCCAGTAGTCTCGGACAGGGGGCGGACACTGAAGCTTTCTTT
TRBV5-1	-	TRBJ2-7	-	CASSLSGAAYEQYF	TGCGCCAGCAGCTTGAGTGGGGCCGCCTACGAGCAGTACTTC
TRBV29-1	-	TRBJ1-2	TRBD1	CSVEQGGNYGYTF	TGCAGCGTTGAACAGGGGGGTAACTATGGCTACACCTTC
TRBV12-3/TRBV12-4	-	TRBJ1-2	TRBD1	CASSFGTGYGYTF	TGTGCCAGCAGTTTTGGGACAGGGTATGGCTACACCTTC
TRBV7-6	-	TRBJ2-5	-	CASSLRPRVADNQETQYF	TGTGCCAGCAGCTTGAGGCCTCGAGTTGCAGACAATCAAGAGACCCAGTACTTC